The present TCR beta chain was sequenced within a study of T cells after yellow fever vaccination (dated by TCRdb to between 2018 and 2021). Turning to the overall study: The SMART-Seq v4 Ultra Low Input RNA kit was used to prepare libraries from fractions with low cell numbers. Bulk TCR alpha and beta repertoires were sequenced longitudinally to track T-cell clones before and after primary and booster YFV17D yellow fever vaccination. Two healthy male donors, one aged 18 to 30 and one aged 30 to 40 years, were included in the cohort. Blood was drawn at multiple timepoints before and after primary and secondary immunization, with bulk PBMC replicates and cell subsets isolated.

In light of the paper, this sample's treatment or condition label describes: live attenuated yellow fever vaccine strain. At each blood-draw timepoint, two biological replicates of bulk PBMCs were obtained. A standard Ficoll-Paque protocol was used to isolate PBMCs from peripheral blood. TriZol was used to extract RNA from bulk PBMCs, from CD4 and CD8 fractions, and from dextramer-positive and dextramer-negative fractions. TCR cDNA was synthesized by 5'RACE template switching, which introduced a universal primer site and unique molecular identifiers. Priming for cDNA synthesis came from both the TCR alpha and TCR beta constant segments. Libraries were amplified in two PCR steps, with sample barcodes and sequencing adapters added in the second step. Sequencing of the libraries was done on either Illumina HiSeq 2500 (2x100 bp) or NovaSeq (2x150 bp). The paper's processing steps were these. MIGEC was used to demultiplex reads and collapse the reads into UMI consensus sequences, and MiXCR was used for V(D)J alignment. Vaccine-responding clonotypes were identified with edgeR using replicate PBMC samples, with FDR below 0.01 and a log2 fold change above 5 up to day 15 being required. CD4 or CD8 identity was assigned to each bulk clonotype according to whether the clonotype was present at higher abundance in the sequenced CD4 repertoire or the sequenced CD8 repertoire. TCRdb cleaned the public reads at Q25 with fastp, built clones with MiXCR and kept in-frame beta chains. Entries are consolidated by CDR3 protein sequence, retaining the most common genes and DNA. None of the V and J calls come from the authors' own analysis; TCRdb made them. The sample contains approximately 550,000 distinct CDR3 sequences, roughly 13% of them found a single time. The top ten hold around 15% of the sample.

This clonotype occurred a few times. Its antigen is unknown. No much larger clone is present one base from it, and per-base qualities are unavailable. The paper's findings and limits, for the study overall: A small share of clonotypes occurred in both CD4 and CD8 compartments, likely arising from convergent recombination. Computational filtering was required because FACS-sorted repertoires could contain abundant contaminating clonotypes from the bulk population. The secondary T-cell response was found to be weaker but faster than the primary response, with a peak reached on day 5 rather than on day 15. Because only two donors were included in the study, the extent to which the findings can be generalized is limited. Most clones expanded after primary vaccination (approximately 96% of CD4 and around 89% of CD8) were re-detected after the booster, suggesting that broad memory maintenance occurred.

Spanning cysteine to phenylalanine, the CDR3 consists of 14 amino acids. Only the CDR3 portion is preserved as DNA: 42 bases, with reading frame beginning at the first base. V and J lose 7 bases and 7 bases, and a span of 16 bases separates them. CDR1 and CDR2, looked up from the germline V gene, are MNHNS and SASEGT. The source is a man between 25 and 39 years old who received the YFV17D yellow fever vaccine. The chain was built from TRBV6-1 and TRBJ2-2; TRBD2 is a possible D gene, resting on 6 matching bases. Sequences were derived from PBMCs, sampled on the day of the yellow fever booster vaccination. DNA sequence: TGTGCCAGCAACCAAGGAGGGAGTGTCGGGGAGCTGTTTTTT. This translates into CASNQGGSVGELFF.